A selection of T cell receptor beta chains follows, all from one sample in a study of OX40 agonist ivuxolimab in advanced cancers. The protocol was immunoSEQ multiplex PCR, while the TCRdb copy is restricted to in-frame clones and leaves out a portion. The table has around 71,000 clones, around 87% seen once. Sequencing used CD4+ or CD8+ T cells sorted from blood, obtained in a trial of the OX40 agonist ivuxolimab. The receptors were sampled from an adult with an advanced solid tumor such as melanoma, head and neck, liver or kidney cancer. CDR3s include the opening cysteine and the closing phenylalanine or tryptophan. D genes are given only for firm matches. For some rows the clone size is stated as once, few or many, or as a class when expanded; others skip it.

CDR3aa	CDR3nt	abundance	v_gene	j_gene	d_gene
CASSPGSGRLETQYF	TGTGCCAGCTCACCAGGTAGCGGGAGACTAGAGACCCAGTACTTC	.	TRBV18	TRBJ2-5	TRBD2
CASSSGTSGLREDEQFF	TGTGCCAGCAGCTCCGGGACTAGCGGGTTACGGGAGGACGAGCAGTTCTTC	.	TRBV28	TRBJ2-1	TRBD2
CAWSVNRGYEQYF	TGTGCCTGGAGTGTAAACAGGGGCTACGAGCAGTACTTC	.	TRBV30	TRBJ2-7	TRBD1
CASSLMGLAGGDEQYF	TGTGCCAGCAGCTTAATGGGACTAGCGGGAGGTGACGAGCAGTACTTC	.	TRBV11-2	TRBJ2-7	TRBD2
CASSLWSTGELFF	TGTGCCAGCAGTTTATGGTCCACCGGGGAGCTGTTTTTT	once	TRBV27	TRBJ2-2	.
CASSLAGGANEQFF	TGTGCCAGCAGCTTAGCGGGAGGGGCCAATGAGCAGTTCTTC	.	TRBV7-3	TRBJ2-1	TRBD2
CASSLGDIYGYTF	TGTGCCAGCAGCCTTGGGGACATCTATGGCTACACCTTC	.	TRBV7-3	TRBJ1-2	.
CASSHLKPGGVTDTQYF	TGTGCCAGCAGCCATTTGAAGCCAGGGGGAGTGACAGATACGCAGTATTTT	.	TRBV4-2	TRBJ2-3	TRBD1
CASSGQGRYEQYF	TGTGCCAGCAGCGGGCAGGGGCGGTACGAGCAGTACTTC	.	TRBV5-4	TRBJ2-7	.
CASSTSTNTGELFF	TGTGCCAGCAGTACCTCGACTAACACCGGGGAGCTGTTTTTT	.	TRBV27	TRBJ2-2	.
CASSTTGSGPQHF	TGTGCCAGCAGCACGACGGGGAGTGGGCCCCAGCATTTT	.	TRBV28	TRBJ1-5	.
CASSGEGGTGNTIYF	TGTGCCAGCAGCGGAGAGGGGGGAACTGGAAACACCATATATTTT	once	TRBV9	TRBJ1-3	.
CASSLNGRADTQYF	TGTGCCAGCAGTTTAAACGGGAGGGCCGATACGCAGTATTTT	.	TRBV28	TRBJ2-3	TRBD2
CASSLSSTGELFF	TGTGCCAGCAGTTTATCATCCACCGGGGAGCTGTTTTTT	.	TRBV28	TRBJ2-2	.
CASSLEETDTQYF	TGCGCCAGCAGCTTGGAAGAGACAGATACGCAGTATTTT	.	TRBV5-1	TRBJ2-3	.
CSVGRGPAEGEQFF	TGCAGCGTAGGCAGGGGGCCCGCCGAGGGTGAGCAGTTCTTC	few	TRBV29-1	TRBJ2-1	TRBD1
CASQTGRPGYTF	TGTGCCAGCCAGACAGGTCGGCCTGGCTACACCTTC	few	TRBV28	TRBJ1-2	.
CASSLGTGLTDTQYF	TGTGCCAGCAGCTTAGGGACAGGGTTAACAGATACGCAGTATTTT	.	TRBV7-3	TRBJ2-3	TRBD1
CASGLPYTGELFF	TGTGCTAGTGGTTTGCCCTACACCGGGGAGCTGTTTTTT	.	TRBV12-5	TRBJ2-2	.
CASSKGQESSTEAFF	TGTGCCAGCAGCAAAGGACAGGAGTCCAGCACTGAAGCTTTCTTT	.	TRBV21-1	TRBJ1-1	.
CASSTPPGKETQYF	TGCGCCAGCAGCACACCGCCCGGGAAAGAGACCCAGTACTTC	once	TRBV5-1	TRBJ2-5	.
CASGSSDTQYF	TGTGCCAGCGGGTCCTCAGATACGCAGTATTTT	.	TRBV19	TRBJ2-3	.
CASSLTSVRSDTQYF	TGTGCCAGCAGCTTAACTAGCGTTCGTTCAGATACGCAGTATTTT	once	TRBV7-3	TRBJ2-3	.
CATNRGRSGELFF	TGTGCCACCAACAGGGGGCGCTCCGGGGAGCTGTTTTTT	.	TRBV28	TRBJ2-2	TRBD1
CASSLYRGTGDEKLFF	TGTGCCAGCAGTTTATACCGTGGGACAGGGGACGAAAAACTGTTTTTT	.	TRBV27	TRBJ1-4	TRBD1
CAWSFGQETQYF	TGTGCCTGGAGTTTCGGCCAAGAGACCCAGTACTTC	few	TRBV30	TRBJ2-5	.
CASSVSDQRARYEQFF	TGTGCCAGCAGCGTATCAGACCAGCGGGCCAGGTATGAGCAGTTCTTC	.	TRBV9	TRBJ2-1	.
CASSLGGAGNNEQFF	TGTGCCAGCAGTTTGGGGGGGGCGGGAAACAATGAGCAGTTCTTC	few	TRBV6-6	TRBJ2-1	.
CASSPGQREYNEQFF	TGCGCCAGCAGCCCCGGACAGAGAGAATACAATGAGCAGTTCTTC	.	TRBV5-1	TRBJ2-1	.
CASSFSGPRVPAGELFF	TGCGCCAGCAGCTTCTCCGGACCAAGGGTGCCGGCCGGGGAGCTGTTTTTT	.	TRBV5-1	TRBJ2-2	.
CASRALQGPSRQPQHF	TGTGCCAGCAGAGCACTCCAGGGTCCCTCCCGGCAGCCCCAGCATTTT	.	TRBV6-6	TRBJ1-5	.
CASKTSNEQFF	TGTGCCAGCAAAACCAGCAATGAGCAGTTCTTC	.	TRBV28	TRBJ2-1	.
CASTLGQGGEKLFF	TGTGCCAGCACTCTAGGACAGGGGGGTGAAAAACTGTTTTTT	.	TRBV2	TRBJ1-4	TRBD1
CASSFGEISGNTIYF	TGTGCCAGCAGTTTTGGGGAAATCTCTGGAAACACCATATATTTT	.	TRBV28	TRBJ1-3	.
CATSSSGTIYEQYF	TGTGCCACTTCTTCATCCGGGACTATCTACGAGCAGTACTTC	.	TRBV10-3	TRBJ2-7	TRBD2
CASSLVVSGANVLTF	TGTGCCAGCAGTTTAGTAGTCTCTGGGGCCAACGTCCTGACTTTC	.	TRBV27	TRBJ2-6	.
CASRGDSNYGYTF	TGTGCCAGCAGGGGGGACAGTAACTATGGCTACACCTTC	.	TRBV2	TRBJ1-2	TRBD1
CASSQGTGDWSYNEQFF	TGTGCCAGCAGCCAGGGGACGGGGGATTGGTCCTACAATGAGCAGTTCTTC	.	TRBV7-3	TRBJ2-1	.
CASSLDSTDGYYEQYF	TGTGCCAGCAGCTTAGATTCGACGGATGGGTATTACGAGCAGTACTTC	.	TRBV11-3	TRBJ2-7	.
CASQAGGFFEAFF	TGTGCCAGCCAGGCGGGAGGGTTTTTTGAAGCTTTCTTT	.	TRBV6-1	TRBJ1-1	.
CASSLEGGTNNEQFF	TGCGCCAGCAGCTTGGAGGGAGGGACGAACAATGAGCAGTTCTTC	few	TRBV5-1	TRBJ2-1	TRBD2
CASSLAGGRGGELFF	TGTGCCAGCAGCTTGGCCGGAGGTCGCGGCGGGGAGCTGTTTTTT	.	TRBV5-5	TRBJ2-2	.
CASSSGLPTGELFF	TGTGCCAGCAGTTCGGGACTACCCACCGGGGAGCTGTTTTTT	.	TRBV7-2	TRBJ2-2	TRBD2
CASSLALGGEDYEQYF	TGTGCCAGCAGCTTGGCCCTCGGAGGAGAGGACTACGAGCAGTACTTC	.	TRBV5-4	TRBJ2-7	.
CASRPGTGTGAETQYF	TGTGCCAGCAGACCCGGGACAGGGACGGGTGCGGAGACCCAGTACTTC	.	TRBV28	TRBJ2-5	TRBD1
CASSGTGGQNIQYF	TGTGCCAGCAGCGGGACAGGGGGCCAAAACATTCAGTACTTC	.	TRBV7-2	TRBJ2-4	TRBD1
CASSRLMATNEKLFF	TGTGCCAGCAGTAGACTCATGGCAACTAATGAAAAACTGTTTTTT	.	TRBV2	TRBJ1-4	.
CASGGRYNEKLFF	TGTGCCAGCGGGGGCCGATATAATGAAAAACTGTTTTTT	once	TRBV28	TRBJ1-4	.
CAISESVTGGGYTF	TGTGCCATCAGTGAGTCGGTGACAGGGGGCGGTTACACCTTC	.	TRBV10-3	TRBJ1-2	TRBD1
CASSPTWVPSYEQYF	TGTGCCAGCTCACCAACTTGGGTCCCCTCCTACGAGCAGTACTTC	.	TRBV18	TRBJ2-7	.
CASSFGLAGGRNEQFF	TGTGCCAGCAGCTTCGGACTAGCGGGAGGGCGCAATGAGCAGTTCTTC	.	TRBV7-2	TRBJ2-1	TRBD2
CSVATSGRAGEQFF	TGCAGCGTCGCGACTAGCGGGAGGGCCGGTGAGCAGTTCTTC	once	TRBV29-1	TRBJ2-1	TRBD2
CASSLDRVEGGQYF	TGTGCCAGCAGCTTAGACAGGGTCGAGGGTGGGCAGTACTTC	.	TRBV7-2	TRBJ2-7	.
CAWSVLGEQFF	TGTGCCTGGAGTGTACTCGGTGAGCAGTTCTTC	.	TRBV30	TRBJ2-1	.
CASSSQTSGRGNEQFF	TGTGCCAGTAGTTCCCAGACTAGCGGGAGGGGCAATGAGCAGTTCTTC	.	TRBV19	TRBJ2-1	TRBD2
CASSYGYEQYF	TGTGCCAGCAGTTACGGTTACGAGCAGTACTTC	.	TRBV28	TRBJ2-7	.
CAWSIGQGNYGYTF	TGTGCCTGGAGTATTGGACAGGGGAACTATGGCTACACCTTC	.	TRBV30	TRBJ1-2	TRBD1